Sequencing of this T cell receptor beta chain was carried out in a study of shared T cell receptors in the human thymus. V gave up 4 bases and J gave up 0 bases, with 5 bases separating them. Germline CDR1 and CDR2: MNHEY and SMNVEV (reference sequence). This CDR3 has 13 amino acids. The method was immunoSEQ multiplex PCR; TCRdb's version includes in-frame clones alone and lacks a portion of them. The profile shows 450,000 to 650,000 clones, 75% to 85% of them singletons. In addition, the sample was reused for a study of human thymus T cells.

This TCR was sampled from a boy in the first two years of life with a congenital heart defect. The J gene is TRBJ2-3, the V gene TRBV27; no definite D call. Sequencing was done on a sample of thymocytes. CDR3 DNA: TGTGCCAGCAGTTGCAGGAGCACAGATACGCAGTATTTT. Residues: CASSCRSTDTQYF.